This T cell receptor beta chain was retrieved from a study of cytomegalovirus exposure and HLA in healthy donors. Germline V CDR1 and CDR2: LGHNA, YNFKEQ. This CDR3 region has 14 residues. Trimming removed 5 bases from V and 2 bases from J, with 12 bases in between. Notes on the study in general: Most observed TCR sequences were rare, whereas some public TCRs were detected in many donors.

Notes on this clone: The target antigen is unknown.

The PCR contained 60 Vbeta and 13 Jbeta primers. Sequenced by immunoSEQ multiplex PCR; TCRdb stores in-frame clones only, minus some. The table includes more than 85,000 clones, roughly 67% detected once. This chain connects TRBV4-2 to TRBJ1-2, with D maybe TRBD1 (6 bases). Sample: PBMCs. This clonotype was obtained from a man in his forties in good health and CMV-seronegative. The CDR3 DNA is TGTGCCAGCAGCTTAGGACAGACAAACTATGGCTACACCTTC. It codes for CASSLGQTNYGYTF.